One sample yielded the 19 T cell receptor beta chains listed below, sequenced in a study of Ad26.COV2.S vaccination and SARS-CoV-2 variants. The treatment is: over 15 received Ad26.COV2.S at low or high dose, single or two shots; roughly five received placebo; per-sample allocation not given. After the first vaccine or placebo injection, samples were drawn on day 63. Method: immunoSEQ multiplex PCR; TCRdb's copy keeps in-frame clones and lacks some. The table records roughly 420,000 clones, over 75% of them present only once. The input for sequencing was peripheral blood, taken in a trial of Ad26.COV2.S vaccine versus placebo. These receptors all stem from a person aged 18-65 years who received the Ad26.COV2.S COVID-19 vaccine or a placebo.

In DNA, the CDR3 is TGTGCCATCGGGGACAGGGAGGTGGGCCAGCCCCAGCATTTT. This sequence encodes CAIGDREVGQPQHF. The rearrangement links TRBV10-3 to TRBJ1-5; 9 nucleotides match TRBD1. After removal of 8 bases from V and 7 bases from J, the junction contained 9 bases not matched to a gene. This CDR3 is built from 14 residues. Germline V gene sequence: CDR1 ENHRY, CDR2 SYGVKD.

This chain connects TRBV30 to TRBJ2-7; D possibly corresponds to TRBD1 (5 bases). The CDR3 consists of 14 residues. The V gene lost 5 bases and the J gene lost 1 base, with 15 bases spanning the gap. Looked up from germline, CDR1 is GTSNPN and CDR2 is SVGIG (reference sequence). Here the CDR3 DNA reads TGTGCCTGGCTGAAGGGGCAACAATCCTACGAGCAGTACTTC. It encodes CAWLKGQQSYEQYF.

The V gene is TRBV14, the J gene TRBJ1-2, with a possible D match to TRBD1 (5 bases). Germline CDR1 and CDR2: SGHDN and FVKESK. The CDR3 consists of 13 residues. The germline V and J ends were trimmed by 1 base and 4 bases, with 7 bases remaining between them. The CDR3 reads CASSQGQLYGYTF. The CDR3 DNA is TGTGCCAGCAGCCAAGGACAGCTCTATGGCTACACCTTC.

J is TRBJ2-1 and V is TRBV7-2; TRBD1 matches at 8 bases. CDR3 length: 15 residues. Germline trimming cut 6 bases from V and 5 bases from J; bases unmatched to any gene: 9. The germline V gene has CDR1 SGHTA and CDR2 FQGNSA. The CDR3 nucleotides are TGTGCCAGCAGACGCGGACAGGGCTTAAACAATGAGCAGTTCTTC. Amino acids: CASRRGQGLNNEQFF.

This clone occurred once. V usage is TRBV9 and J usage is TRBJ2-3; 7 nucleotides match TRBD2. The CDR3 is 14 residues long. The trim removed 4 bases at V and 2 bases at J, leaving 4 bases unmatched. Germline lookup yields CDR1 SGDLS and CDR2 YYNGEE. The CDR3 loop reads CASSLRGDTDTQYF. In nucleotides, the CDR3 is TGTGCCAGCAGCCTTCGGGGGGACACAGATACGCAGTATTTT.

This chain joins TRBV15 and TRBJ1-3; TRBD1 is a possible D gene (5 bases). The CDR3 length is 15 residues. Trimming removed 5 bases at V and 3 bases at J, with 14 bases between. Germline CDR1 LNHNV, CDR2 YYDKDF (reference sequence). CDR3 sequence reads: CATSPSGTVGNTIYF. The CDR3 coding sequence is TGTGCCACCAGCCCCTCCGGGACGGTTGGAAACACCATATATTTT.

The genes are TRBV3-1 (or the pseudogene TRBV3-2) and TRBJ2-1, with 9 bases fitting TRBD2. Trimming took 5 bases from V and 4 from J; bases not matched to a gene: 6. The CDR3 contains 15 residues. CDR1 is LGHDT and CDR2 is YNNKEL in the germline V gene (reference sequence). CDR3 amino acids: CASSFRGGAYNEQFF. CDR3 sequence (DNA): TGTGCCAGCAGCTTCCGCGGGGGGGCTTACAATGAGCAGTTCTTC.

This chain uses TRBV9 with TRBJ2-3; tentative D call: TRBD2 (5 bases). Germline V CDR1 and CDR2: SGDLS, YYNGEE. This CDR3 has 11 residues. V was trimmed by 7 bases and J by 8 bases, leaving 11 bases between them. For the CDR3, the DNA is TGTGCCAGCGCCTTTGAGGGTACGCAGTATTTT. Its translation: CASAFEGTQYF. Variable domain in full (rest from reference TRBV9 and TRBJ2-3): DSGVTQTPKHLITATGQRVTLRCSPRSGDLSVYWYQQSLDQGLQFLIQYYNGEERAKGNILERFSAQQFPDLHSELNLSSLELGDSALYFCASAFEGTQYFGPGTRLTVL.

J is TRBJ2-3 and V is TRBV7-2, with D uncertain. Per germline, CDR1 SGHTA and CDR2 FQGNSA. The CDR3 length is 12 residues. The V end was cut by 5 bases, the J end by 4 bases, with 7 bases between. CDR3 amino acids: CASSPHSDTQYF. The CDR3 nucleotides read TGTGCCAGCAGCCCACACTCAGATACGCAGTATTTT.

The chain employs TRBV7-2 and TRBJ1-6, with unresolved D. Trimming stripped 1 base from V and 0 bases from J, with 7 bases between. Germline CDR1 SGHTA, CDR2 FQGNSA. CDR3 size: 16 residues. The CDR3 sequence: CASSLEGVSYNSPLHF. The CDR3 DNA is TGTGCCAGCAGCTTAGAAGGAGTCTCCTATAATTCACCCCTCCACTTT.

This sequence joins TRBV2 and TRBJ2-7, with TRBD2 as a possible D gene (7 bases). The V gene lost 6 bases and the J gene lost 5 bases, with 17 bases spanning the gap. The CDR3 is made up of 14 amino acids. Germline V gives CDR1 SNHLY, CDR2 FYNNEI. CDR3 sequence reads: CASRETGGHNEQYF. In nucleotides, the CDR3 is TGTGCCAGCAGGGAAACGGGGGGCCACAACGAGCAGTACTTC. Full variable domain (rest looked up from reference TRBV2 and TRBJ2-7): EPEVTQTPSHQVTQMGQEVILRCVPISNHLYFYWYRQILGQKVEFLVSFYNNEISEKSEIFDDQFSVERPDGSNFTLKIRSTKLEDSAMYFCASRETGGHNEQYFGPGTRLTVT.

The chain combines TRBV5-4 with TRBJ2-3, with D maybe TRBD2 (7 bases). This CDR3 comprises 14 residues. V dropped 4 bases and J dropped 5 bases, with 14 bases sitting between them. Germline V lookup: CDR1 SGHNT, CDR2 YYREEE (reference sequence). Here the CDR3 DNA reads TGTGCCAGCAGCCCGGGGGCGGGGGAAGATACGCAGTATTTT. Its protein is CASSPGAGEDTQYF.

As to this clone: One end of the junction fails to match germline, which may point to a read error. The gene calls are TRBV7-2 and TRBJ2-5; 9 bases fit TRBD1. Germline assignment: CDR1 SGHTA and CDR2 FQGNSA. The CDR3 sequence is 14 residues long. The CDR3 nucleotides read TGTGCCAGCAGCCGGGGACAGGGCCAAGGGACCCAGTACTTC. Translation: CASSRGQGQGTQYF.

CDR3 in DNA: TGTGCCAGCAGCTTAGGGGGAGCGGCACAGGGGGCGAAAAAACTGTTTTTT. It specifies CASSLGGAAQGAKKLFF. The chain recombines TRBV7-2 with TRBJ1-4; TRBD1 aligns across 9 bases. CDR3 size: 17 residues. Germline CDR1 and CDR2: SGHTA and FQGNSA. Trimming removed 1 base from V and 9 bases from J; junction bases left unmatched: 12. The full variable domain, its missing parts supplied by reference TRBV7-2 and TRBJ1-4, is GAGVSQSPSNKVTEKGKDVELRCDPISGHTALYWYRQSLGQGLEFLIYFQGNSAPDKSGLPSDRFSAERTGGSVSTLTIQRTQQEDSAVYLCASSLGGAAQGAKKLFFGSGTQLSVL.

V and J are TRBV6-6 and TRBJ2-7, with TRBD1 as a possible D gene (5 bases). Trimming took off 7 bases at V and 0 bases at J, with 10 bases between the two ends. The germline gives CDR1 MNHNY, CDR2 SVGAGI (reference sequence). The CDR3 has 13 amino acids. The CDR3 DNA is TGTGCCAGCACCCCGCAGGGCTCCTACGAGCAGTACTTC. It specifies CASTPQGSYEQYF.

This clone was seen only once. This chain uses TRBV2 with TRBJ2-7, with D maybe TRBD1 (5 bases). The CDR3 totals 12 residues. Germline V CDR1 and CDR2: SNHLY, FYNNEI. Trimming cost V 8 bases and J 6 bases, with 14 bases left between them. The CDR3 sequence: CASSEQGFEQYF. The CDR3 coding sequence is TGTGCCAGCTCAGAGCAGGGATTCGAGCAGTACTTC. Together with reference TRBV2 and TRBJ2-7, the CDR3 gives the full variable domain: EPEVTQTPSHQVTQMGQEVILRCVPISNHLYFYWYRQILGQKVEFLVSFYNNEISEKSEIFDDQFSVERPDGSNFTLKIRSTKLEDSAMYFCASSEQGFEQYFGPGTRLTVT.

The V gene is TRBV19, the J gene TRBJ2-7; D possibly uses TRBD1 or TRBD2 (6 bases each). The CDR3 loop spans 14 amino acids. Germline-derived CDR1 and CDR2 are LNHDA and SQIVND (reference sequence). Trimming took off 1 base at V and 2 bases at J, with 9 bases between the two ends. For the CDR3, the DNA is TGTGCCAGTAGTATAGTCCGGGGGCCCTACGAGCAGTACTTC. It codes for CASSIVRGPYEQYF.

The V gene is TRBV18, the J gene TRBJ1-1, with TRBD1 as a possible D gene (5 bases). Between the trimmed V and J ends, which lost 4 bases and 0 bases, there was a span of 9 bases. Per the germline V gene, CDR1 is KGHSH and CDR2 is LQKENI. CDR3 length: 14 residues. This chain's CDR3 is CASSLTTVNTEAFF. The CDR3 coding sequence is TGTGCCAGCTCACTAACGACAGTGAACACTGAAGCTTTCTTT.

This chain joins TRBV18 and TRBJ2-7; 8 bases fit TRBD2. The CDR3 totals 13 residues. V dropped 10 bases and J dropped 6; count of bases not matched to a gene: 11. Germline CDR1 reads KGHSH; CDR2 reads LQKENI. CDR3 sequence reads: CATHPGRGSEQYF. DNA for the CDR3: TGTGCCACCCACCCCGGGAGGGGTAGCGAGCAGTACTTC. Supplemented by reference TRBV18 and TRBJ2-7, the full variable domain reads NAGVMQNPRHLVRRRGQEARLRCSPMKGHSHVYWYRQLPEEGLKFMVYLQKENIIDESGMPKERFSAEFPKEGPSILRIQQVVRGDSAAYFCATHPGRGSEQYFGPGTRLTVT.